This TCR beta chain was captured by sequencing in a study of T and B cells in COVID-19 patients. In the study overall: COVID-19 patients gave peripheral blood either during active infection or after recovery. The study's findings and limits: Of 2,300 or so TCR clusters found only in the recovered cohort, 25 to 35 had low generation probability.

Each TRB amplification used about 220-500 ng of genomic DNA from blood. Note on this clonotype: Its antigen is still unknown.

Multiplex PCR with BIOMED2 TRB-A/B primer pools amplified TRB rearrangements. TCRdb reanalysed the multiplex PCR reads using MiXCR and keeps one entry per CDR3 protein. The sample lists 13,000 to 15,000 distinct CDR3 sequences, over 25% occurring once. Germline assignment: CDR1 SGHKS and CDR2 YYEKEE (reference sequence). Trimming cost V 3 bases and J 4 bases, with 14 bases left between them. CDR3 length equals 15 residues. The genes are TRBV5-5 and TRBJ1-3; TRBD1 might be the D (5 bases). This clonotype was sampled from a human donor who had recovered from COVID-19. The sample was blood. DNA of the CDR3: TGTGCCAGCAGCTCCCCGGGGCGAATCGGAAACACCATATATTTT. It encodes CASSSPGRIGNTIYF. Based on the CDR3 plus reference TRBV5-5 and TRBJ1-3, the full variable domain is DAGVTQSPTHLIKTRGQQVTLRCSPISGHKSVSWYQQVLGQGPQFIFQYYEKEERGRGNFPDRFSARQFPNYSSELNVNALLLGDSALYLCASSSPGRIGNTIYFGEGSWLTVV.